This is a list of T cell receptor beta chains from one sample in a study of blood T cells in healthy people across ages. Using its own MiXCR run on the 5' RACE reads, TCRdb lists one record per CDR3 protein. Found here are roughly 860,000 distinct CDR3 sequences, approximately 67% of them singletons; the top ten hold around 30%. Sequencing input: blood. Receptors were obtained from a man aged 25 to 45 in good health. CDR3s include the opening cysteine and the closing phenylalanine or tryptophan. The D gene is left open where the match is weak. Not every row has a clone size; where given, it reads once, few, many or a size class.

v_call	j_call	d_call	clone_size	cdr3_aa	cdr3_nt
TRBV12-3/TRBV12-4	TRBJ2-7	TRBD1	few	CASSLGQPYSYEQYF	TGTGCCAGCAGTTTGGGACAGCCTTACTCCTACGAGCAGTACTTC
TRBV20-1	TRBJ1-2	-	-	CSAQLLQGNYGYTF	TGCAGTGCACAACTCCTACAGGGCAACTATGGCTACACCTTC
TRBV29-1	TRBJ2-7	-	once	CSVEEPGDEQYF	TGCAGCGTTGAAGAACCCGGGGACGAGCAGTACTTC
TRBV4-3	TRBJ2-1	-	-	CASSLSAAHNEQFF	TGCGCCAGCAGCCTTTCGGCGGCCCACAATGAGCAGTTCTTC
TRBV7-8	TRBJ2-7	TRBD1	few	CASRESRGFEQYF	TGTGCCAGCAGGGAGAGCAGGGGGTTCGAGCAGTACTTC
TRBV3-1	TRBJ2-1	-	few	CASSSYSAEQFF	TGTGCCAGCAGCTCCTACTCGGCGGAGCAGTTCTTC
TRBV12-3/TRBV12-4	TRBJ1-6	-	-	CASSWDTLSSYNSPLHF	TGTGCCAGCAGTTGGGACACTCTGAGCTCCTATAATTCACCCCTCCACTTT
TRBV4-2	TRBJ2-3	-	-	CASSQGGDLSTDTQYF	TGTGCCAGCAGCCAAGGGGGGGACCTATCCACAGATACGCAGTATTTT
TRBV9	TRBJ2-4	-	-	CASSATFTRGTKNIQYF	TGTGCCAGCAGCGCCACATTTACTCGGGGTACCAAAAACATTCAGTACTTC
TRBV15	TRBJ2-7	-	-	CATSRAGDEQYF	TGTGCCACCAGCAGAGCAGGGGACGAGCAGTACTTC
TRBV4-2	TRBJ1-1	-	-	CASSQAMGAGTEAFF	TGTGCCAGCAGCCAAGCTATGGGGGCCGGCACTGAAGCTTTCTTT
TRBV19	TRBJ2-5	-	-	CASSIGQGGFQETQYF	TGTGCCAGTAGTATAGGACAGGGAGGATTCCAAGAGACCCAGTACTTC
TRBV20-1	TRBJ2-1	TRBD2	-	CSARSGGAYNEQFF	TGCAGTGCTAGGTCCGGGGGGGCCTACAATGAGCAGTTCTTC
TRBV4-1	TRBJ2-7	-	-	CASSQDREGPYEQYF	TGCGCCAGCAGCCAAGACCGAGAGGGACCCTACGAGCAGTACTTC
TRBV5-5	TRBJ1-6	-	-	CASSREGSPLHF	TGTGCCAGCAGCCGCGAGGGATCACCCCTCCACTTT
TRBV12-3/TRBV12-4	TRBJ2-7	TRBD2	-	CASSLGLAGVHEQYF	TGTGCCAGCAGTTTAGGCCTAGCGGGGGTCCACGAGCAGTACTTC
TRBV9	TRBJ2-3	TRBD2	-	CASTFRLASGGFGTQYF	TGTGCCAGCACCTTTAGGCTGGCTAGCGGGGGGTTTGGTACGCAGTATTTT
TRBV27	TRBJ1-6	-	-	CAIGQVYNSPLHF	TGTGCCATCGGACAAGTCTATAATTCACCCCTCCACTTT
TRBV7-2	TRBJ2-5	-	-	CASSLAGVQRTQYF	TGTGCCAGCAGCTTAGCGGGGGTCCAGCGCACCCAGTACTTC
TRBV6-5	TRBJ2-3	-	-	CASSYDPYRSTDTQYF	TGTGCCAGCAGTTACGACCCGTACAGGAGCACAGATACGCAGTATTTT
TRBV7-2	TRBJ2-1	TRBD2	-	CASGPRLAGTYNEQFF	TGTGCCAGCGGGCCTCGACTAGCGGGGACGTACAATGAGCAGTTCTTC
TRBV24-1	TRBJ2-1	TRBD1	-	CATSDLPFTGQVVHEQFF	TGTGCCACCAGTGATTTGCCCTTCACCGGACAGGTAGTCCATGAGCAGTTCTTC
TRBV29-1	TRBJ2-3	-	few	CSVDLGLRTDTQYF	TGCAGCGTTGATCTAGGGTTGCGCACAGATACGCAGTATTTT
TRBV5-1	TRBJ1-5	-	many	CASSEGNSNQPQHF	TGCGCCAGCAGCGAAGGGAATAGCAATCAGCCCCAGCATTTT
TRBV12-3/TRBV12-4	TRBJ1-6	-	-	CASSLVGLYSPLHF	TGTGCCAGCAGCCTGGTGGGCCTATATTCACCCCTCCACTTT
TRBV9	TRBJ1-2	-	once	CASSVKVGYGYTF	TGTGCCAGCAGCGTAAAGGTGGGCTATGGCTACACCTTC
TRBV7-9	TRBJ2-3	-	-	CASSLAVGGPDTQYF	TGTGCCAGCAGCTTAGCGGTCGGGGGGCCAGATACGCAGTATTTT
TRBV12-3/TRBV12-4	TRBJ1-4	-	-	CASSPTTGRGKLFF	TGTGCCAGCAGTCCCACAACAGGTCGGGGAAAACTGTTTTTT
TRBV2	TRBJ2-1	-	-	CASSEFIRRQFF	TGTGCCAGCAGTGAATTCATTCGCCGGCAGTTCTTC
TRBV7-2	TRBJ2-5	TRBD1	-	CASSLVRDRAMTYF	TGTGCCAGCAGCTTAGTGAGAGACAGGGCCATGACGTACTTC
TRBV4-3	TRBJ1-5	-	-	CASSQDGGYQPQHF	TGCGCCAGCAGCCAAGACGGGGGTTATCAGCCCCAGCATTTT
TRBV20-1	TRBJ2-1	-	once	CSAFSGGRLYNEQFF	TGCAGTGCTTTTAGTGGGGGCCGGCTCTACAATGAGCAGTTCTTC
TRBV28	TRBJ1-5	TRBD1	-	CASSGQGAGGNQPQHF	TGTGCCAGCAGCGGGCAGGGGGCCGGTGGCAATCAGCCCCAGCATTTT
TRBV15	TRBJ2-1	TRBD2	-	CAASYIAGTYNEQFF	TGTGCCGCCAGCTACATAGCGGGAACTTACAATGAGCAGTTCTTC
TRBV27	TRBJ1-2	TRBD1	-	CASSPTGAYYGYTF	TGTGCCAGCAGTCCAACAGGGGCTTACTATGGCTACACCTTC
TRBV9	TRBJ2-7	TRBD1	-	CASSVDWDRGFNEQYF	TGTGCCAGCAGCGTAGATTGGGACAGGGGTTTCAATGAGCAGTACTTC
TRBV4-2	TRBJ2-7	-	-	CASSQVIGVTYEQYF	TGTGCCAGCAGCCAAGTCATTGGGGTAACCTACGAGCAGTACTTC
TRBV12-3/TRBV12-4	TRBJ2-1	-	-	CASIPGASVGNEQFF	TGTGCCAGCATTCCCGGGGCTAGCGTTGGAAATGAGCAGTTCTTC
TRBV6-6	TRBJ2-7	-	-	CASWGGRIDFSSYEQYF	TGTGCCAGCTGGGGGGGCAGAATTGATTTTAGCTCCTACGAGCAGTACTTC
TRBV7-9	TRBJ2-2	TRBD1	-	CASSPIPTGINTGELFF	TGTGCCAGCAGCCCCATCCCGACAGGGATTAACACCGGGGAGCTGTTTTTT
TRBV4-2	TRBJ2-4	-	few	CASSQGALDNIQYF	TGTGCCAGCAGCCAAGGAGCACTCGACAACATTCAGTACTTC
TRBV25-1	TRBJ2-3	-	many	CASERGGTDTQYF	TGTGCCAGCGAGAGGGGGGGGACAGATACGCAGTATTTT
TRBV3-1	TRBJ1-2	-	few	CASSQKTASYGYTF	TGTGCCAGCAGCCAGAAGACAGCGAGCTATGGCTACACCTTC
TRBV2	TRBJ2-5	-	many	CASSEEETQYF	TGTGCCAGCAGTGAAGAGGAGACCCAGTACTTC
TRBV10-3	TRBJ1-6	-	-	CAISHSKGPGISPLHF	TGTGCCATCAGTCATTCTAAGGGCCCCGGGATTTCACCCCTCCACTTT
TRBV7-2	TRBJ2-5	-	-	CASSLGGNGFQETQYF	TGTGCCAGCAGCTTAGGAGGGAACGGGTTCCAAGAGACCCAGTACTTC
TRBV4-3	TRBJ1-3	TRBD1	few	CASSHTGQGAGNTIYF	TGCGCCAGCAGCCATACGGGACAGGGGGCTGGAAACACCATATATTTT
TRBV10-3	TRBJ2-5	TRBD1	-	CAISVGQGPQEQYF	TGTGCCATCAGTGTGGGACAGGGGCCCCAGGAGCAGTACTTC
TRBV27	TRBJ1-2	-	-	CASSLFAGDGYTF	TGTGCCAGCAGTTTATTTGCAGGGGATGGCTACACCTTC
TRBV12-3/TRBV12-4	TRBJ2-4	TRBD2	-	CASSPRLAGENIQYF	TGTGCCAGCAGTCCTAGACTAGCGGGGGAGAACATTCAGTACTTC
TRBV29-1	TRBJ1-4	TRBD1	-	CSVSGTAATNEKLFF	TGCAGCGTGTCGGGGACAGCGGCAACTAATGAAAAACTGTTTTTT
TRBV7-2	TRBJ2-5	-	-	CASSSNAMGEQYF	TGTGCCAGCAGCTCCAATGCGATGGGAGAGCAGTACTTC
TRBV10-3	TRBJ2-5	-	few	CAISVTGLPETQYF	TGTGCCATCAGTGTGACAGGTCTCCCAGAGACCCAGTACTTC
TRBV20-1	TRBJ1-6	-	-	CSAGDGKNSPLHF	TGCAGTGCTGGGGACGGGAAAAATTCACCCCTCCACTTT
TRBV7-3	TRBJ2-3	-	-	CASSFQSRATDTQYF	TGTGCCAGCAGCTTCCAGTCGCGGGCCACAGATACGCAGTATTTT
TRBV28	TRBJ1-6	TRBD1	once	CASSFNRGTGAYNSPLHF	TGTGCCAGCAGTTTCAATCGCGGGACAGGGGCCTATAATTCACCCCTCCACTTT
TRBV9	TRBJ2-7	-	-	CASSGGSGSSYEQYF	TGTGCCAGCAGCGGGGGGTCGGGGAGCTCCTACGAGCAGTACTTC
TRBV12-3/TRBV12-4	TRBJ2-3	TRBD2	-	CASSWTSGSTDTQYF	TGTGCCAGCAGTTGGACTAGCGGTAGCACAGATACGCAGTATTTT
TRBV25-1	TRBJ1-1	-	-	CASGWDGRGAFF	TGTGCCAGCGGGTGGGACGGCCGTGGAGCTTTCTTT
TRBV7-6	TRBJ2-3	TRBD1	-	CASSSLDRGDSDTQYF	TGTGCCAGCAGCTCGCTGGACAGGGGAGACTCAGATACGCAGTATTTT